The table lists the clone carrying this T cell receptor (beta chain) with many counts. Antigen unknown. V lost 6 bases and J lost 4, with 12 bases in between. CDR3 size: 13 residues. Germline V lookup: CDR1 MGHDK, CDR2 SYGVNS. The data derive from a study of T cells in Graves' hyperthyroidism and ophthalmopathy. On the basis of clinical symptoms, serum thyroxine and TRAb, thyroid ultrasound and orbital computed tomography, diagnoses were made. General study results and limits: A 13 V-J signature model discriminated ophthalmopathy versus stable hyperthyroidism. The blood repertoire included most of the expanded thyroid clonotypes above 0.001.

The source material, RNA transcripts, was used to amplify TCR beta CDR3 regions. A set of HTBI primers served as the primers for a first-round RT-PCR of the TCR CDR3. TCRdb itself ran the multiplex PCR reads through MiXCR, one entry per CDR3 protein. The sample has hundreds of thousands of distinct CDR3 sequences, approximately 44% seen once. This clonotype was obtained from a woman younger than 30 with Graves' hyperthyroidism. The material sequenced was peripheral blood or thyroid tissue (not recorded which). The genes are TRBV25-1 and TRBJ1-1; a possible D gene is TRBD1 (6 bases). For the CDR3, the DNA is TGTGCCAGCAGCTTGGACAGTCCCACTGAAGCTTTCTTT. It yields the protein CASSLDSPTEAFF.